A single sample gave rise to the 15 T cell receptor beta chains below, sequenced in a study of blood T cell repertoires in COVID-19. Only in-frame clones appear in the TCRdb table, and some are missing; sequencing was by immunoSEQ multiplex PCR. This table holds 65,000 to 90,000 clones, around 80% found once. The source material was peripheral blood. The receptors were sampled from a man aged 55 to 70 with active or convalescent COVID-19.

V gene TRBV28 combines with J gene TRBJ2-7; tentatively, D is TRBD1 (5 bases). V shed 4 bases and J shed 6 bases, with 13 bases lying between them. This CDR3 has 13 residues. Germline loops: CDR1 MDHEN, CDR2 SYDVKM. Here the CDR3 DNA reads TGTGCCAGCAGTTCCGCAGGGAAGTCCGAGCAGTACTTC. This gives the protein CASSSAGKSEQYF.

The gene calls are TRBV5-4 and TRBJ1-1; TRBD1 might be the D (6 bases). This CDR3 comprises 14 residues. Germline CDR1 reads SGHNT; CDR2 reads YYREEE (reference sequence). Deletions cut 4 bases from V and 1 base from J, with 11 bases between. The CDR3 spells CASSIQGGNTEAFF. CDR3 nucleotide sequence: TGTGCCAGCAGCATACAGGGCGGGAACACTGAAGCTTTCTTT. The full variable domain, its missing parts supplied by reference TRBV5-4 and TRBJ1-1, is ETGVTQSPTHLIKTRGQQVTLRCSSQSGHNTVSWYQQALGQGPQFIFQYYREEENGRGNFPPRFSGLQFPNYSSELNVNALELDDSALYLCASSIQGGNTEAFFGQGTRLTVV.

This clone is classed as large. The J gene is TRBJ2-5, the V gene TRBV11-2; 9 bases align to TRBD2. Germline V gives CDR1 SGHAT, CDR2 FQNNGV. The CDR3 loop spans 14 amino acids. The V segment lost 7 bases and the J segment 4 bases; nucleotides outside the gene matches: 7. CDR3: CASTVAGAGETQYF. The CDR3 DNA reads TGTGCCAGCACAGTAGCGGGGGCCGGAGAGACCCAGTACTTC.

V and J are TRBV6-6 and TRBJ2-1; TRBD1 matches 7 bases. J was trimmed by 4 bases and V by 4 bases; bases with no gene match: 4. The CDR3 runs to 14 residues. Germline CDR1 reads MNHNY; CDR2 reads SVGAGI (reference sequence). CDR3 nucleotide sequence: TGTGCCAGCAGTTCTTTGGGACAGTACAATGAGCAGTTCTTC. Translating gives CASSSLGQYNEQFF.

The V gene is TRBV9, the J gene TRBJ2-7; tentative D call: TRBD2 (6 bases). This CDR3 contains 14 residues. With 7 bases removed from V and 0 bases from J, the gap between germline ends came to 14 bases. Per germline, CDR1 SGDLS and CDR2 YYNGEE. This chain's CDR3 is CASAITGSSYEQYF. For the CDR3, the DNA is TGTGCCAGCGCCATCACCGGGAGCTCCTACGAGCAGTACTTC.

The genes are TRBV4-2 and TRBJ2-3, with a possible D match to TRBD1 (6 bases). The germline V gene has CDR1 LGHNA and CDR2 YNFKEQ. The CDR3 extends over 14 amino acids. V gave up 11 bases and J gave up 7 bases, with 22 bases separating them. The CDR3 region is CAQTQGRLTYTQYF. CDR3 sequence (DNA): TGTGCCCAGACTCAGGGGCGCCTCACCTATACGCAGTATTTT.

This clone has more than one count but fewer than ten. The CDR3 DNA reads as TGTGCCAGCAGCCCAGGACAGGATTTGACTGAAGCTTTCTTT. Amino acid sequence: CASSPGQDLTEAFF. The chain combines TRBV6-5 with TRBJ1-1; 7 bases are a match to TRBD1. The CDR3 extends over 14 amino acids. After removal of 6 bases from V and 5 bases from J, the junction contained 9 bases not matched to a gene. Germline V gives CDR1 MNHEY, CDR2 SVGAGI.

The CDR3 nucleotides are TGTGCCAGCAGCTTGGACTATCGGGACTACAATGAGCAGTTCTTC. As protein: CASSLDYRDYNEQFF. This chain uses TRBV5-6 with TRBJ2-1; D possibly corresponds to TRBD2 (5 bases). V lost 0 bases and J 3 bases, leaving 10 bases between the germline ends. The CDR3 totals 15 residues. Germline V lookup: CDR1 SGHDT, CDR2 YYEEEE.

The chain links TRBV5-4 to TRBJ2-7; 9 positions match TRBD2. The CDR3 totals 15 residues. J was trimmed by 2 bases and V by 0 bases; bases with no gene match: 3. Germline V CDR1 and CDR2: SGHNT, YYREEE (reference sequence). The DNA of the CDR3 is TGTGCCAGCAGCTTGGGCGGGGGGGGCCCCTACGAGCAGTACTTC. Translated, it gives CASSLGGGGPYEQYF.

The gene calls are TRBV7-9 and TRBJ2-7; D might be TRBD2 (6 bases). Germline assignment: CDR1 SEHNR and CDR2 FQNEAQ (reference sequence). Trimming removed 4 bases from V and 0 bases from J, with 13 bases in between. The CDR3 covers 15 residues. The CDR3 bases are TGTGCCAGCAGCTCACTGGACGGGAGCTCCTACGAGCAGTACTTC. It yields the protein CASSSLDGSSYEQYF.

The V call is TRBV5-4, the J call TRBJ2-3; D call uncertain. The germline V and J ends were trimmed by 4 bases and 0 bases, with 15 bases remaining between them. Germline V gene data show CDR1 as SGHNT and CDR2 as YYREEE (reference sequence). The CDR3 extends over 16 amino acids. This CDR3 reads CASSQAQVTSTDTQYF. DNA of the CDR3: TGTGCCAGCAGCCAGGCACAAGTCACTAGCACAGATACGCAGTATTTT.

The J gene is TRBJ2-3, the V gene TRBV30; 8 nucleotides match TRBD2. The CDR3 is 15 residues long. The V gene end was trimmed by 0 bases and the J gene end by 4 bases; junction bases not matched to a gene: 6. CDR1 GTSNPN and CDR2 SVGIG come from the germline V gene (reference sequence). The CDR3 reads CAWSVGSGVADTQYF. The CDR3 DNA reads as TGTGCCTGGAGTGTAGGTAGCGGGGTGGCAGATACGCAGTATTTT.

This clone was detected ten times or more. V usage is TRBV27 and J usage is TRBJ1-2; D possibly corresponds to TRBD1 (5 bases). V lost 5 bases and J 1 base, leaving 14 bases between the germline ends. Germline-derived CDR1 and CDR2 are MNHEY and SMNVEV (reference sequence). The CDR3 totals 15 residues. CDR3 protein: CASSPQGTSNYGYTF. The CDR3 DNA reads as TGTGCCAGCAGTCCTCAGGGAACAAGTAACTATGGCTACACCTTC.

CDR3 residues: CASSLGRDFQETQYF. The CDR3 DNA follows: TGTGCCAGCAGTTTAGGGCGGGACTTTCAAGAGACCCAGTACTTC. The V and J genes are TRBV28 and TRBJ2-5, with D maybe TRBD2 (6 bases). Between the trimmed V and J ends, which lost 2 bases and 2 bases, there was a span of 12 bases. The germline V gene has CDR1 MDHEN and CDR2 SYDVKM. CDR3 length: 15 residues.

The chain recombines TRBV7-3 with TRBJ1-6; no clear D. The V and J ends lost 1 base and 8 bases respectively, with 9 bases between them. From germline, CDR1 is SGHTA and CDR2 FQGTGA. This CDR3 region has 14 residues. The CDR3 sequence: CASSLRAQDSPLHF. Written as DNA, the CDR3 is TGTGCCAGCAGCTTAAGGGCCCAGGATTCACCCCTCCACTTT.